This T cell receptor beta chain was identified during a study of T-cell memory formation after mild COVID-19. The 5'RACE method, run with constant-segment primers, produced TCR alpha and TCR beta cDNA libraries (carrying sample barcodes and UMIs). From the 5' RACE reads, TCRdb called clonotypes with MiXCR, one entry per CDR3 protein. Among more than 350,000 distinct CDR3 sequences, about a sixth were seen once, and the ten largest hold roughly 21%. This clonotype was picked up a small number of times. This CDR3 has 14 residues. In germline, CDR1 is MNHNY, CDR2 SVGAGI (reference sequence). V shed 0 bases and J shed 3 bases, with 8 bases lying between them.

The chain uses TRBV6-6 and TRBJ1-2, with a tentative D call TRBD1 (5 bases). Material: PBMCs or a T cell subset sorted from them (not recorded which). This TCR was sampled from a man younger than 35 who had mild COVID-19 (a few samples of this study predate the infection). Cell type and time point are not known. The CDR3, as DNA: TGTGCCAGCAGTTACTCGATGGGGGACTATGGCTACACCTTC. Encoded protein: CASSYSMGDYGYTF.